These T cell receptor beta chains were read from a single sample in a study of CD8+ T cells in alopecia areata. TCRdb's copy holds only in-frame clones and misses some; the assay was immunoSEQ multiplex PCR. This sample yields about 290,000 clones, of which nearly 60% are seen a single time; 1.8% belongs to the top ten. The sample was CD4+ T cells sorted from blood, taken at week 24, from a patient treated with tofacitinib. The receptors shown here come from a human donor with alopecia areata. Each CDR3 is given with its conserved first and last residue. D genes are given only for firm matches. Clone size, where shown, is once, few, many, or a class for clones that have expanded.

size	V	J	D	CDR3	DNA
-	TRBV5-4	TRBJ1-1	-	CASSWGEMEDTEAFF	TGTGCCAGCAGCTGGGGGGAGATGGAGGACACTGAAGCTTTCTTT
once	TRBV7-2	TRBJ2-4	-	CASSRTYSLLAKNIQYF	TGTGCCAGCAGCCGTACTTACTCTCTTCTAGCCAAAAACATTCAGTACTTC
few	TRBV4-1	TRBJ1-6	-	CASSQVPAMGYDSPLHF	TGCGCCAGCAGCCAAGTTCCAGCTATGGGATACGATTCACCCCTCCACTTT
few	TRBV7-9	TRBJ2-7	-	CASSPTGEAYEQYF	TGTGCCAGCAGCCCCACAGGGGAGGCCTACGAGCAGTACTTC
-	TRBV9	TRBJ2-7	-	CASSVGGLSYEQYF	TGTGCCAGCAGCGTAGGAGGTCTCTCCTACGAGCAGTACTTC
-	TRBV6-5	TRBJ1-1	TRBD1	CASSYDRGRTEAFF	TGTGCCAGCAGTTACGACAGGGGGCGGACTGAAGCTTTCTTT
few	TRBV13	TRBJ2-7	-	CASSSRGSSDEQYF	TGTGCCAGCAGCTCGAGGGGAAGTAGTGACGAGCAGTACTTC
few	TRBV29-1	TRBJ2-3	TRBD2	CSVEDNFAGGADTQYF	TGCAGCGTTGAAGATAACTTTGCGGGGGGGGCAGATACGCAGTATTTT
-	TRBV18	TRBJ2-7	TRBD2	CASSPGTSGTYEQYF	TGTGCCAGCTCGCCCGGGACTAGCGGAACCTACGAGCAGTACTTC
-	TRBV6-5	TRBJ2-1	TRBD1	CASTRPGQTYNEQFF	TGTGCCAGCACACGACCGGGACAGACTTACAATGAGCAGTTCTTC
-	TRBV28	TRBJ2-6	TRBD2	CASSPLAGVLSGANVLTF	TGTGCCAGCAGCCCCCTAGCGGGGGTCCTCTCTGGGGCCAACGTCCTGACTTTC